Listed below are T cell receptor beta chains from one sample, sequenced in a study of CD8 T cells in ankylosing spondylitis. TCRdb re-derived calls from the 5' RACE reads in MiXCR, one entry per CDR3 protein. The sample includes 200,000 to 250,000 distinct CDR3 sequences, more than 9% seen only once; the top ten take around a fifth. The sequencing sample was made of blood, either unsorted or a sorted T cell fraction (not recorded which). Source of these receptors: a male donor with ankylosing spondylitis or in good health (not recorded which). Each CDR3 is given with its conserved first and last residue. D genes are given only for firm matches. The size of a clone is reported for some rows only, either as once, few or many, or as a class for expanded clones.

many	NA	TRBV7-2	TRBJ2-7	TGTGCCAGCAGCTTAGCGCCGGCTAGCTACGAGCAGTACTTC	CASSLAPASYEQYF
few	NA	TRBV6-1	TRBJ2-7	TGTGCCAGCAGAGAGACTAGTGGGCCCTACGAGCAGTACTTC	CASRETSGPYEQYF
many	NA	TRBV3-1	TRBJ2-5	TGTGCCAGCAGCCCCACCCGACAGGCCAAGACCCAGTACTTC	CASSPTRQAKTQYF
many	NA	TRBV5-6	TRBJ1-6	TGTGCCAGCAGCCCTTTGTTGGGGAAGGAGGATTCACCCCTCCACTTT	CASSPLLGKEDSPLHF
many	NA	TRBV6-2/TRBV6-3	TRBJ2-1	TGTGCCAGCAGTACTAGTTACAATGAGCAGTTCTTC	CASSTSYNEQFF
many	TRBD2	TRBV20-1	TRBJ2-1	TGCAGTGCTAGGCCCGGGGGGGGGCGCTCCTACAATGAGCAGTTCTTC	CSARPGGGRSYNEQFF
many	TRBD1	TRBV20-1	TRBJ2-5	TGCAGTGCTAGACTAGGGACAGGGTTCGAGACCCAGTACTTC	CSARLGTGFETQYF
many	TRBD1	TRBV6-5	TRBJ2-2	TGTGCCAGCAGTATACGGACAGGGGGCAGAGCCGGGGAGCTGTTTTTT	CASSIRTGGRAGELFF
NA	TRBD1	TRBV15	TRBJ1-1	TGTGCCACCAGCAGAGCCTGGACAGGGGGCGCGGACACTGAGGCTTTCTTT	CATSRAWTGGADTEAFF
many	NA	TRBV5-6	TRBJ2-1	TGTGCCAGTCATACCCGAGGTCGGGGGTACAATGAGCAGTTCTTC	CASHTRGRGYNEQFF
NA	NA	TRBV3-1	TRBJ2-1	TGTGCCAGCAGCCAGAAAGGCCGGCAGCTTAACTCCTACAATGAGCAGTTCTTC	CASSQKGRQLNSYNEQFF
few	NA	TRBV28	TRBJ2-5	TGTGCCAGCAGTAAGGGGGGAATTGGGGAGACCCAGTACTTC	CASSKGGIGETQYF
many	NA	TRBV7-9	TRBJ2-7	TGTGCCAGCAGCTTAGGATCACGCGAGCAGTACTTC	CASSLGSREQYF
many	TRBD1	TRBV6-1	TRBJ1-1	TGTGCCAGCAGGGGACAGGGGGCGAGGGCTGAAGCTTTCTTT	CASRGQGARAEAFF
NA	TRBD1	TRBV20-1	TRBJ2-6	TGCGGTGCTTCACAGGGGGCCTACTCTGGGGCCAACGTCCTGACTTTC	CGASQGAYSGANVLTF
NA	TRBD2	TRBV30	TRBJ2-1	TGTGCCTGGAGTCCCCCAGGGGTAGCGGGGGGCCTGTTCTTC	CAWSPPGVAGGLFF
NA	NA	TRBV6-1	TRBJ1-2	TGTGCCAGCCGACGTGGGGGAGTCAACCATGGCTACACCTTC	CASRRGGVNHGYTF
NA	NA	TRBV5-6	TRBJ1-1	TGTGCCAGCAGCTTGATAGTTAGGGTTTCTTCGAGCACTGAAGCTTTCTTT	CASSLIVRVSSSTEAFF
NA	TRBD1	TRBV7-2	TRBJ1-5	TGTGCCAGCAGCTTAGATGGAGGGGGCGGTCAGCCCCAGCATTTT	CASSLDGGGGQPQHF
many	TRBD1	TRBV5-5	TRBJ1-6	TGTGCCAGCAGCCGGGAGGGGACAGCTAATAATTCACCCCTCCACTTT	CASSREGTANNSPLHF
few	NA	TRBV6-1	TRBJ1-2	TGTGCCAGCAGTGATCTAGGACCTAAAGGCTACACCTTC	CASSDLGPKGYTF
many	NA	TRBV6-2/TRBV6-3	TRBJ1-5	TGTGCCAGCAGTTACTCTCGTCAGCCCCAGCATTTT	CASSYSRQPQHF
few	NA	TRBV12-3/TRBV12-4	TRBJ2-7	TGTGCCAGCACCTTGGACGCGCCCTACGAGCAGTACTTC	CASTLDAPYEQYF
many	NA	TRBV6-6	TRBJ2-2	TGTGCCAGCAGTTACCTGGCGAACACCGGGGAGCTGTTTTTT	CASSYLANTGELFF
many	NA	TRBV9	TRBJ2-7	TGTGCCAGCAGCGATCGGGGGATCGGGTACGAGCAGTACTTC	CASSDRGIGYEQYF
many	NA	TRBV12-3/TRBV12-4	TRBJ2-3	TGTGCCAGCAGTTTGGCCTCGGGAGCCACAGATACGCAGTATTTT	CASSLASGATDTQYF
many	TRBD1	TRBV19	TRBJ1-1	TGTGCCAGTAGTCCGATCATCCTACAGGGGGCGAATGAAGCTTTCTTT	CASSPIILQGANEAFF
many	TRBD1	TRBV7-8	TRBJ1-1	TGTGCCAGCAGCTTAGCGGTGCCGGGACAGGGGGGGTGGACTGAAGCTTTCTTT	CASSLAVPGQGGWTEAFF
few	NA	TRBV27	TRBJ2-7	TGTGCCAGCAGTTTAGGGGAAAATTACGAGCAGTACTTC	CASSLGENYEQYF
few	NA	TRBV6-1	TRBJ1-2	TGTGCCAGCACCCGAACGGGGACCAACTATGGCTACACCTTC	CASTRTGTNYGYTF
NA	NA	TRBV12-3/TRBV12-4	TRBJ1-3	TGTGCCAGCAGTTTAGGACGGGAAGATGGAAACACCATATATTTT	CASSLGREDGNTIYF
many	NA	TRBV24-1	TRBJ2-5	TGTGCCACCAGTGAATGGGGCCAAGAGACCCAGTACTTC	CATSEWGQETQYF
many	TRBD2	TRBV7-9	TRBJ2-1	TGTGCCAGCAGCTCACCCTCGGCGGGGGGAACGGCTGAGCAGTTCTTC	CASSSPSAGGTAEQFF
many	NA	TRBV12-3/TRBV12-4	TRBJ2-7	TGTGCCAGCAGTACACAGGGTTACGAGCAGTACTTC	CASSTQGYEQYF
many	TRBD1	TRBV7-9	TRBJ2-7	TGTGCCAGCAGCTTAGACCTAGGGACAGGCTACGAGCAGTACTTC	CASSLDLGTGYEQYF